This T cell receptor beta chain stems from a study of vaccination effects on CD4 cells after COVID-19. Assay: immunoSEQ multiplex PCR; the TCRdb copy retains only in-frame clones and omits some. The sample shows approximately 30,000 clones, approximately 78% of them seen only once. Before sequencing, viral peptide pools were used by the ViraFEST assay to expand antigen-specific CD4+ T cells. Culture proceeded for about ten days, and CD4+ T cells were then isolated. The person had PCR-confirmed SARS-CoV-2 infection between March and December 2020. It was with approximately 10 IU/ml IL-2 and about 10 ug/ml peptides that two million PBMC per well were cultured. A half-volume exchange with IL-2 medium occurred on days 3 and 7. Concerning this clone itself: Its antigen is unidentified.

This CDR3 region has 15 residues. Germline CDR1 reads SEHNR; CDR2 reads FQNEAQ (reference sequence). V shed 4 bases, J shed 9 bases, and the junction held 11 bases outside the gene matches. The clonotype originates from a human donor who had a prior SARS-CoV-2 infection. The chain is built from TRBV7-9 and TRBJ2-1; 8 bases are shared with TRBD2. The sample was CD4+ T cells from PBMCs cultured with a peptide pool, taken before COVID-19 vaccination. The CDR3 sequence: CASSSAGARSAEQFF. The CDR3 DNA reads as TGTGCCAGCAGCTCAGCGGGGGCAAGGTCGGCTGAGCAGTTCTTC.